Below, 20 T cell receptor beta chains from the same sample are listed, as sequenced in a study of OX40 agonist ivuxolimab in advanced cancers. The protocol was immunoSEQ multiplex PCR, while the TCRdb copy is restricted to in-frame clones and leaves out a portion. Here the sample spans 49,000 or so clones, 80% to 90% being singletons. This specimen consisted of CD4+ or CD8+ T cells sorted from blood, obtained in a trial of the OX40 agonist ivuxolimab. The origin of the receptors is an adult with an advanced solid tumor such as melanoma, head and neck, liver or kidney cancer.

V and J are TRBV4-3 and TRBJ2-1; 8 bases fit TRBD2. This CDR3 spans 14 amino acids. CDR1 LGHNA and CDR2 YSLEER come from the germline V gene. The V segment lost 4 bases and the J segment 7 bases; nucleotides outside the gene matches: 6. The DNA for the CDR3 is TGCGCCAGCAGCCCTAGCGGGTTAGTGAATGAGCAGTTCTTC. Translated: CASSPSGLVNEQFF.

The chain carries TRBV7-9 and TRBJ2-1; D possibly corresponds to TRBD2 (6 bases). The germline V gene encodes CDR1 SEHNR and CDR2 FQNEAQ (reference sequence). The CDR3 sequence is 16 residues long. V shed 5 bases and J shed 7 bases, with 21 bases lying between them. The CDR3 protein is CASSLRDLPEGNEQFF. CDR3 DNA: TGTGCCAGCAGCCTAAGGGACTTGCCAGAGGGGAATGAGCAGTTCTTC.

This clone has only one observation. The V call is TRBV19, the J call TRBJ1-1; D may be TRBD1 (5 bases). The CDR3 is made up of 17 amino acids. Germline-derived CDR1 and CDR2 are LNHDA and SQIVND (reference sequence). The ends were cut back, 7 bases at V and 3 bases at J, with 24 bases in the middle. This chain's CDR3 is CASTPIVYTGGDTEAFF. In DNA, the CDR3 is TGTGCCAGTACCCCTATAGTATATACGGGGGGGGACACTGAAGCTTTCTTT.

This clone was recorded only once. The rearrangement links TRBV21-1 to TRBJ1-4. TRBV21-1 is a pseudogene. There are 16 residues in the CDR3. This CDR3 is CASSKIDEGFNEKLFF. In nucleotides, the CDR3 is TGTGCCAGCAGCAAAATAGATGAGGGATTTAATGAAAAACTGTTTTTT.

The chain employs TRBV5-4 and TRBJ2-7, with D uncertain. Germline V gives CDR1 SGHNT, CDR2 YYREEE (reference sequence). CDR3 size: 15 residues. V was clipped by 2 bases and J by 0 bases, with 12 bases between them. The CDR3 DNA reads TGTGCCAGCAGCTTTGCGACCACACTCTCCTACGAGCAGTACTTC. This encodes CASSFATTLSYEQYF.

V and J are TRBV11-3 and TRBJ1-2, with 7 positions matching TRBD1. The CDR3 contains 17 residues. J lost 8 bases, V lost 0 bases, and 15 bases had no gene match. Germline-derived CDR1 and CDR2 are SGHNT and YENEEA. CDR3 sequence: CASSLDSSLDRESGYTF. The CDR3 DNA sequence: TGTGCCAGCAGCTTAGATTCCTCGCTAGACAGGGAGAGCGGCTACACCTTC.

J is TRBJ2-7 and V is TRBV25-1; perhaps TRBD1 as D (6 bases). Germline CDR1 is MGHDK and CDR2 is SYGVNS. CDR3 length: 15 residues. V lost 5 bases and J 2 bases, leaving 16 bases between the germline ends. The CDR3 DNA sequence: TGTGCCAGCAGTTCTCTACAGGGAAGAACCTACGAGCAGTACTTC. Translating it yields CASSSLQGRTYEQYF.

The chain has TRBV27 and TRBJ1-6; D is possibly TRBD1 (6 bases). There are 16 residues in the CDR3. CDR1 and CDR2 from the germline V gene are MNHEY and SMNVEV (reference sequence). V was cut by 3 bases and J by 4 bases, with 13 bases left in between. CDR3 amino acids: CASSLAAGAYNSPLHF. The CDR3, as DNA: TGTGCCAGCAGTTTGGCGGCAGGGGCTTATAATTCACCCCTCCACTTT.

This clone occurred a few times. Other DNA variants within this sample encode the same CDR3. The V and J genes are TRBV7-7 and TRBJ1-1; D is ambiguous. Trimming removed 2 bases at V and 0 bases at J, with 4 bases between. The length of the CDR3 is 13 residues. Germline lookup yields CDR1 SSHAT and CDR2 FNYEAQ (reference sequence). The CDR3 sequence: CASSLSMNTEAFF. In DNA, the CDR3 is TGTGCCAGCAGCTTATCAATGAACACTGAAGCTTTCTTT.

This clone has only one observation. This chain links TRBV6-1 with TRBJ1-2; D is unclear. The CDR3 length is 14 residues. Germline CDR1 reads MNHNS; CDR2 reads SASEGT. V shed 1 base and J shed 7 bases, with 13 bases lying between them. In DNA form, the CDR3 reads TGTGCCAGCAGTGAAGTGGCAGGCTCGATTGGCTACACCTTC. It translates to CASSEVAGSIGYTF.

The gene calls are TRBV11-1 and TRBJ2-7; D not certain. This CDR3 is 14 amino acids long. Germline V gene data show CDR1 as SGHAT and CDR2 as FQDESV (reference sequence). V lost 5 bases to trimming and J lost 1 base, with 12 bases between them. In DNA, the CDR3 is TGTGCCAGCAGCGTCGGTGGATGGTCCTACGAGCAGTACTTC. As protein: CASSVGGWSYEQYF.

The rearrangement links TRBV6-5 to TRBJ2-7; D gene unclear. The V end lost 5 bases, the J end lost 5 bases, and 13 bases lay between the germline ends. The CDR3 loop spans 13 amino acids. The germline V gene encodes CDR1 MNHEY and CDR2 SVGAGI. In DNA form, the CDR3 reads TGTGCCAGCAGTCCAACCGGTCGCGACGAGCAGTACTTC. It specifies CASSPTGRDEQYF.

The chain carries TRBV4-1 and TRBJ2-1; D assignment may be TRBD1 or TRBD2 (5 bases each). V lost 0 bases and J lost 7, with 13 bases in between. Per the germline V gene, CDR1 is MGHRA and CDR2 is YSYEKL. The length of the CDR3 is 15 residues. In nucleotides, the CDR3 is TGCGCCAGCAGCCAAGAAACGGGACCTCGGAATGAGCAGTTCTTC. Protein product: CASSQETGPRNEQFF.

The CDR3 protein is CASSQDGGYEQYF. The DNA of the CDR3 is TGCGCCAGCAGCCAAGATGGAGGCTACGAGCAGTACTTC. J is TRBJ2-7 and V is TRBV4-3; D is perhaps TRBD2 (5 bases). Trimming left V 0 bases short and J 3 bases short, with 6 bases between. CDR3 length equals 13 residues. Germline V gene data show CDR1 as LGHNA and CDR2 as YSLEER.

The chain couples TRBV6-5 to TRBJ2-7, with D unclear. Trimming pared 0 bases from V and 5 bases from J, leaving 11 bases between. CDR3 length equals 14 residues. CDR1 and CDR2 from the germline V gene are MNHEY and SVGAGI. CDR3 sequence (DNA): TGTGCCAGCAGTTACTCCCCCGGTTTGAACGAGCAGTACTTC. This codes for CASSYSPGLNEQYF.

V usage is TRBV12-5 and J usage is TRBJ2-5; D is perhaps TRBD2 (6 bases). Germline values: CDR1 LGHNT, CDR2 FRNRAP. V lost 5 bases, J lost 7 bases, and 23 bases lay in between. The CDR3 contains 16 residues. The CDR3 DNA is TGTGCTAGTGGTGGCCCCGATGGGGGGAGGCCGGGGACCCAGTACTTC. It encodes CASGGPDGGRPGTQYF.

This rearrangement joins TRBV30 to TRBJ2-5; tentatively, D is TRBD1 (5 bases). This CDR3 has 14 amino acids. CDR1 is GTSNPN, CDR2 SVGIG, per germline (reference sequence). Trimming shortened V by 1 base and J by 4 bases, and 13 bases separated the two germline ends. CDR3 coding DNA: TGTGCCTGGAGTGAGCCGGCTGGGGCAGAGACCCAGTACTTC. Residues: CAWSEPAGAETQYF.

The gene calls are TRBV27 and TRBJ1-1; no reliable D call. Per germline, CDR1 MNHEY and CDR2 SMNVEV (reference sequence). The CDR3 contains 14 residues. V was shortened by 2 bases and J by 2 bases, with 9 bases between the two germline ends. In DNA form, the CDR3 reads TGTGCCAGCAGTTTACTTGGGTCAAACACTGAAGCTTTCTTT. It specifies CASSLLGSNTEAFF.

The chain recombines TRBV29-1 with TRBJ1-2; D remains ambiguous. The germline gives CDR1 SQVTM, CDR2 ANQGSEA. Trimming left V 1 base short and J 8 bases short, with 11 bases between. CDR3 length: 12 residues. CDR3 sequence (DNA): TGCAGCGTTGAAGCGGCCGAATGGGGCTACACCTTC. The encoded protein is CSVEAAEWGYTF.

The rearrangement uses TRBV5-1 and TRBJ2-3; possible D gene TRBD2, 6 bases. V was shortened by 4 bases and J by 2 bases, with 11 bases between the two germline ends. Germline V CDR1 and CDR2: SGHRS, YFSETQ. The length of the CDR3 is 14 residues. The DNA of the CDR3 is TGCGCCAGCAGCCTTAGCGGCGCCACAGATACGCAGTATTTT. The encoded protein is CASSLSGATDTQYF.